Listed below are T cell receptor beta chains from one sample, sequenced in a study of T cells after somatic rescue of genetic block. Sequencing used immunoSEQ multiplex PCR; TCRdb keeps in-frame clones, though not all of them. The repertoire holds around 7,000 clones, with around 80% as singletons. The sample comprised peripheral blood mononuclear cells (PBMCs). The receptors here all came from a boy aged 10-17 years. The CDR3 runs from the conserved cysteine through the conserved F or W. The listing skips clone size in some rows; elsewhere it reads once, few, many or a size class.

CASSAEPLQETQYF	.	TRBV2	TRBJ2-5
CASSYSRGRGPEAFF	.	TRBV6-5	TRBJ1-1
CASSKVLARWTEAFF	once	TRBV21-1	TRBJ1-1
CASSPPGTGELFF	.	TRBV25-1	TRBJ2-2
CASSSYEGPGQGPYEQYF	.	TRBV7-9	TRBJ2-7
CASSITGDVADTQYF	few	TRBV9	TRBJ2-3
CASSLTHYEQYF	.	TRBV28	TRBJ2-7
CASSLLALYADTQYF	once	TRBV7-8	TRBJ2-3
CASNRRGKTNTGELFF	.	TRBV7-9	TRBJ2-2
CASSDRNYGYTF	.	TRBV2	TRBJ1-2
CASSRGTGGQETQYF	.	TRBV5-1	TRBJ2-5
CASSEWGVDQPQHF	.	TRBV6-1	TRBJ1-5
CASSPGQASYEQYF	.	TRBV13	TRBJ2-7
CASSLTLGTQYF	few	TRBV7-2	TRBJ2-3
CASSPQMKSDTQYF	.	TRBV7-9	TRBJ2-3
CASSPSGTRTYEQYF	.	TRBV13	TRBJ2-7
CASSFPNEKLFF	.	TRBV7-2	TRBJ1-4
CASSVGTGNLPAYEQYF	.	TRBV19	TRBJ2-7
CASSSALAGGEETQYF	.	TRBV7-7	TRBJ2-5
CASSQVGTVHYEQYF	.	TRBV4-1	TRBJ2-7
CASSSGTKETQYF	.	TRBV7-2	TRBJ2-5
CASSTRTSIYEQYF	.	TRBV19	TRBJ2-7
CASSLTPNNEQFF	.	TRBV7-4	TRBJ2-1
CASSPSGSSTGELFF	once	TRBV6-5	TRBJ2-2
CASRGDRTTYEQYF	.	TRBV2	TRBJ2-7
CASSPVRVVGNTEAFF	once	TRBV11-2	TRBJ1-1
CASSVVNSNTEAFF	once	TRBV9	TRBJ1-1
CASSTPGTNTEAFF	.	TRBV7-6	TRBJ1-1
CASSPLSGPNTEAFF	.	TRBV18	TRBJ1-1
CASGGVFTEAFF	.	TRBV6-5	TRBJ1-1
CASSRVEEGEQFF	few	TRBV10-2	TRBJ2-1
CASSLASTPLHF	.	TRBV5-5	TRBJ1-6
CASSFPFSGANVLTF	.	TRBV5-6	TRBJ2-6
CASSLTGGETQYF	.	TRBV25-1	TRBJ2-5
CSGDRGAYTEAFF	.	TRBV29-1	TRBJ1-1
CASSRDHEQYF	.	TRBV7-9	TRBJ2-7
CASSDRVGEAFF	few	TRBV27	TRBJ1-1
CATSDEELIYGYTF	.	TRBV15	TRBJ1-2
CASSSWTSGKTNEQFF	.	TRBV11-3	TRBJ2-1